This T cell receptor beta chain was observed in a study of blood T cell repertoires in COVID-19. At the level of the study: COVID-19 samples from acute and convalescent phases originated in the United States, Italy and Spain. Nucleic acid was either cDNA or gDNA, and it came from T cells, B-cell-depleted T cells, or PBMCs.

Germline V gene data show CDR1 as SGHTA and CDR2 as FQGNSA. Trimming left V 3 bases short and J 1 base short, with 6 bases between. The CDR3 is 13 residues long. The repertoire was sequenced with immunoSEQ multiplex PCR; TCRdb's copy has only in-frame clones and lacks some. The profile covers about 180,000 clones, with roughly 83% appearing a single time and less than 3% taken by the ten largest. The sequence derives from a woman aged 55-69 years with acute or convalescent COVID-19. Sample: peripheral blood. V gene TRBV7-2 combines with J gene TRBJ2-5; D is uncertain. The CDR3 is CASSFTVQETQYF. The DNA of the CDR3 is TGTGCCAGCAGCTTTACGGTCCAAGAGACCCAGTACTTC.